The 5 T cell receptor beta chains below all came from one sample that was sequenced in a study of OX40 agonist ivuxolimab in advanced cancers. Generated by immunoSEQ multiplex PCR, the TCRdb table keeps only in-frame clones and is missing some. The sample has around 72,000 clones; 82% are singletons. The sample here was CD4+ or CD8+ T cells sorted from blood, taken in a trial of the OX40 agonist ivuxolimab. These receptors came from an adult with an advanced solid tumor such as melanoma, head and neck, liver or kidney cancer.

This chain uses TRBV9 with TRBJ2-1, with 10 bases identical to TRBD2. Per germline, CDR1 SGDLS and CDR2 YYNGEE. The CDR3 covers 15 residues. J lost 3 bases, V lost 0 bases, and 0 bases had no gene match. CDR3 DNA: TGTGCCAGCAGCGTAGGACTAGCGGGCTACAATGAGCAGTTCTTC. Protein product: CASSVGLAGYNEQFF.

Points on this clone: The same CDR3 also results from other DNA sequences found in this sample. CDR3 region: CASSLGGLAHYEQYF. The DNA of the CDR3 is TGTGCCAGCAGCTTGGGGGGACTAGCGCACTACGAGCAGTACTTC. The rearrangement links TRBV5-4 to TRBJ2-7; 10 bases align to TRBD2. Losses at the gene ends were 0 bases for V and 3 bases for J; bases not matched to a gene: 3. CDR1 SGHNT and CDR2 YYREEE come from the germline V gene (reference sequence). This CDR3 is built from 15 residues.

This chain links TRBV6-1 with TRBJ1-1, with TRBD1 identical over 7 bases. The CDR3 is 14 residues long. With V trimmed by 10 bases and J by 0 bases, 8 bases remained unmatched. CDR1 is MNHNS, CDR2 SASEGT, per germline. CDR3 residues: CATSTGPMNTEAFF. The CDR3 DNA follows: TGTGCCACCTCGACAGGGCCGATGAACACTGAAGCTTTCTTT.

The gene calls are TRBV18 and TRBJ2-1; TRBD2 matches at 9 bases. Germline V gives CDR1 KGHSH, CDR2 LQKENI. The CDR3 has 14 residues. V trimming: 4 bases; J trimming: 10 bases; junction bases outside the gene matches: 8. The CDR3 sequence: CASSQGAGGREQFF. CDR3 in DNA: TGTGCCAGCTCACAAGGTGCGGGGGGGCGAGAGCAGTTCTTC. Full variable domain (missing parts from reference TRBV18 and TRBJ2-1): NAGVMQNPRHLVRRRGQEARLRCSPMKGHSHVYWYRQLPEEGLKFMVYLQKENIIDESGMPKERFSAEFPKEGPSILRIQQVVRGDSAAYFCASSQGAGGREQFFGPGTRLTVL.

V usage is TRBV6-5 and J usage is TRBJ2-1; 8 bases align to TRBD2. V dropped 4 bases and J dropped 9; count of bases not matched to a gene: 14. The CDR3 is 16 residues long. Germline loops: CDR1 MNHEY, CDR2 SVGAGI. The CDR3 spells CASSSLKLAEVGEQFF. The CDR3 DNA follows: TGTGCCAGCAGTTCACTAAAACTAGCGGAAGTGGGTGAGCAGTTCTTC.